Listed below are T cell receptor beta chains from one sample, sequenced in a study of T cell responses to AZD1222 COVID-19 vaccine. Method: immunoSEQ multiplex PCR; TCRdb's copy keeps in-frame clones and lacks some. Here the sample spans 150,000 to 250,000 clones, approximately 95% being singletons. The sample was peripheral blood, taken 28 days after the second AZD1222 dose. All receptors derive from an adult who received the AZD1222 COVID-19 vaccine. Each CDR3 is given with its conserved first and last residue. D genes are given only for firm matches. Size is omitted from some rows. Given values are once, few, many or a class for expanded clones.

-	TRBV7-9	-	TRBJ2-7	CASSSGTVWEQYF	TGTGCCAGCAGCTCCGGGACGGTCTGGGAGCAGTACTTC
-	TRBV6-4	TRBD1	TRBJ1-1	CASRPQGSISEAFF	TGTGCCAGCAGACCACAGGGGTCTATTTCTGAAGCTTTCTTT
-	TRBV2	TRBD2	TRBJ2-3	CASSEIAGVGDTQYF	TGTGCCAGCAGTGAAATAGCGGGGGTAGGTGATACGCAGTATTTT
once	TRBV6-6	-	TRBJ1-1	CASSSVRGAFF	TGTGCCAGCAGTTCCGTAAGGGGAGCTTTCTTT
-	TRBV7-9	TRBD1	TRBJ1-2	CASSLGQNLYGYTF	TGTGCCAGCAGCCTGGGACAGAACCTTTATGGCTACACCTTC
-	TRBV12-2	-	TRBJ1-1	CASRLGPPIGQVYSEAFF	TGTGCAAGTCGCTTAGGGCCCCCGATAGGCCAGGTGTACAGTGAAGCTTTCTTT
-	TRBV5-1	TRBD1	TRBJ1-4	CASSLEWAGGFPNEKLFF	TGCGCCAGCAGCTTGGAATGGGCAGGGGGCTTTCCCAATGAAAAACTGTTTTTT
-	TRBV6-5	-	TRBJ1-6	CASSYGTTLGNSPLHF	TGTGCCAGCAGTTACGGGACAACCCTCGGGAATTCACCCCTCCACTTT
-	TRBV7-9	TRBD1	TRBJ1-2	CASSLERGQGPGTF	TGTGCCAGCAGCTTAGAAAGGGGACAGGGGCCGGGTACCTTC
-	TRBV19	TRBD1	TRBJ2-6	CASSIERTGGSGANVLTF	TGTGCCAGTAGTATAGAAAGGACAGGGGGCTCTGGGGCCAACGTCCTGACTTTC
-	TRBV19	-	TRBJ1-5	CASSIDLGGNQPQHF	TGTGCCAGTAGTATAGATCTTGGGGGGAATCAGCCCCAGCATTTT
-	TRBV3-1/TRBV3-2	-	TRBJ1-3	CASSQGRNTIYF	TGTGCCAGCAGCCAGGGAAGAAACACCATATATTTT
-	TRBV10-1	-	TRBJ2-7	CASSAAQTYEQYF	TGCGCCAGCAGTGCAGCTCAGACCTACGAGCAGTACTTC
-	TRBV29-1	-	TRBJ1-2	CSVEGTVEDGYTF	TGCAGCGTGGAAGGGACGGTCGAGGATGGCTACACCTTC
-	TRBV18	-	TRBJ1-6	CASSPEYNSPLHF	TGTGCCAGCTCACCGGAGTATAATTCACCCCTCCACTTT
-	TRBV7-2	TRBD2	TRBJ2-1	CASSLLAGDAEQFF	TGTGCCAGCAGCTTACTAGCGGGGGACGCTGAGCAGTTCTTC
-	TRBV7-8	-	TRBJ1-2	CASSLERDYGYTF	TGTGCCAGCAGCTTAGAGAGGGACTATGGCTACACCTTC
-	TRBV7-6	TRBD1	TRBJ1-2	CASSQGQGRDYGYTF	TGTGCCAGCAGCCAGGGACAGGGTAGGGACTATGGCTACACCTTC
-	TRBV5-1	-	TRBJ1-4	CASSLDSRLKFF	TGCGCCAGCAGCTTGGACAGTAGGCTTAAATTTTTT
-	TRBV5-1	-	TRBJ1-2	CASSLAGGGNYGYTF	TGCGCCAGCAGCTTGGCCGGAGGAGGGAACTATGGCTACACCTTC
-	TRBV19	-	TRBJ1-1	CASSIRHTNTEAFF	TGTGCCAGTAGTATAAGACATACGAACACTGAAGCTTTCTTT
-	TRBV6-5	TRBD1	TRBJ2-3	CASSYEGAGTDTQYF	TGTGCCAGCAGTTATGAGGGGGCTGGAACAGATACGCAGTATTTT
-	TRBV9	-	TRBJ2-5	CASGPGAQETQYF	TGTGCCAGCGGGCCAGGGGCCCAAGAGACCCAGTACTTC
-	TRBV4-1	-	TRBJ2-3	CASSQWGRSTDTQYF	TGCGCCAGCAGCCAATGGGGTAGGAGCACAGATACGCAGTATTTT
-	TRBV5-1	-	TRBJ1-1	CASSLASFTEAFF	TGCGCCAGCAGCTTGGCGTCCTTCACTGAAGCTTTCTTT
few	TRBV11-2	TRBD2	TRBJ2-7	CASSLGGAGPSYEQYF	TGTGCCAGCAGCTTAGGGGGAGCGGGGCCCTCCTACGAGCAGTACTTC
-	TRBV18	TRBD1	TRBJ1-4	CASSPFTPTGNEKLFF	TGTGCCAGCTCACCATTCACCCCGACAGGGAATGAAAAACTGTTTTTT
-	TRBV4-3	-	TRBJ1-3	CASSQGRSRAGNTIYF	TGCGCCAGCAGCCAAGGGCGGAGTAGAGCTGGAAACACCATATATTTT
-	TRBV10-2	TRBD2	TRBJ2-7	CASSAASGTSHPYEQYF	TGCGCCAGCAGTGCGGCTAGCGGGACCTCGCATCCCTACGAGCAGTACTTC
-	TRBV25-1	-	TRBJ1-2	CASSDDGPGYTF	TGTGCCAGCAGTGATGATGGTCCAGGCTACACCTTC
-	TRBV19	-	TRBJ1-5	CASSISQNSNQPQHF	TGTGCCAGTAGTATCAGTCAAAATAGCAATCAGCCCCAGCATTTT
once	TRBV5-4	-	TRBJ1-2	CASSYATQGFLTF	TGTGCCAGCAGCTACGCGACACAGGGTTTCCTCACCTTC
-	TRBV19	TRBD1	TRBJ1-5	CATEQGASNQPQHF	TGTGCCACCGAACAGGGGGCGAGTAATCAGCCCCAGCATTTT
-	TRBV4-3	TRBD1	TRBJ2-7	CASSQERGTGAYEQYF	TGCGCCAGCAGCCAAGAAAGGGGGACAGGGGCCTACGAGCAGTACTTC
-	TRBV7-7	TRBD2	TRBJ2-1	CASSLGTSPGGEQFF	TGTGCCAGCAGCTTAGGGACTAGCCCAGGTGGTGAGCAGTTCTTC
-	TRBV10-3	-	TRBJ1-1	CAISGSNPNTEAFF	TGTGCCATCAGTGGGTCGAACCCAAACACTGAAGCTTTCTTT
once	TRBV5-5	-	TRBJ1-6	CASSPDPLHF	TGTGCCAGCAGCCCCGATCCCCTCCACTTT
few	TRBV6-5	-	TRBJ1-2	CASRPGLTNGYTF	TGTGCCAGCAGGCCGGGACTCACGAATGGCTACACCTTC
-	TRBV4-1	-	TRBJ1-2	CASSPRDMYGYTF	TGCGCCAGCAGCCCCCGGGACATGTATGGCTACACCTTC
-	TRBV11-3	-	TRBJ2-3	CASSGRAATSTDTQYF	TGTGCCAGCAGCGGAAGGGCCGCGACAAGCACAGATACGCAGTATTTT
-	TRBV11-2	-	TRBJ1-5	CASSPASVNQPQHF	TGTGCCAGCAGCCCCGCCAGCGTAAATCAGCCCCAGCATTTT
once	TRBV30	-	TRBJ1-1	CAWSSGEHTEAFF	TGTGCCTGGAGTTCTGGGGAGCACACTGAAGCTTTCTTT